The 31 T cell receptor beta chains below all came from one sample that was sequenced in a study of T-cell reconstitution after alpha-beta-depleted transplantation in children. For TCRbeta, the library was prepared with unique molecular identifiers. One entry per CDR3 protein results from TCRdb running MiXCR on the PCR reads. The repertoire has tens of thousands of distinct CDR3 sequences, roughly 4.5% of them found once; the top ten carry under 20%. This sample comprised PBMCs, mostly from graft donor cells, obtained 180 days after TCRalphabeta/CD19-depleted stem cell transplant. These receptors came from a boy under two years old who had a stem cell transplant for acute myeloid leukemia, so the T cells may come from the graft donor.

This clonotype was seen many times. The CDR3 DNA is TGTGCCAAGGGACAGCTCTCTGAAGCTTTCTTT. Protein product: CAKGQLSEAFF. V usage is TRBV2 and J usage is TRBJ1-1, with 7 nucleotides matching TRBD1. The ends lost 10 bases at V and 6 bases at J; junction bases unmatched: 5. The CDR3 runs 11 residues. Germline V gene lookup returns CDR1 SNHLY and CDR2 FYNNEI.

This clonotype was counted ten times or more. DNA for the CDR3: TGCAGTGCCCTACAGGGCGGGCGCAATCAGCCCCAGCATTTT. The encoded protein is CSALQGGRNQPQHF. The V and J genes are TRBV20-1 and TRBJ1-5; a weak D match, TRBD1 (6 bases). This CDR3 comprises 14 residues. The germline gives CDR1 DFQATT, CDR2 SNEGSKA (reference sequence). The ends were cut back, 6 bases at V and 2 bases at J, with 14 bases in the middle.

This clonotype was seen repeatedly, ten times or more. As DNA, the CDR3 is TGTGCCATCCAGCAGGGGGACGGCAACACCGGGGAGCTGTTTTTT. Translating gives CAIQQGDGNTGELFF. The chain carries TRBV10-3 and TRBJ2-2; the match to TRBD1 covers 7 bases. CDR1 is ENHRY and CDR2 is SYGVKD in the germline V gene. This CDR3 has 15 residues. With 8 bases clipped from V and 2 bases from J, the junction kept 8 bases outside the gene matches.

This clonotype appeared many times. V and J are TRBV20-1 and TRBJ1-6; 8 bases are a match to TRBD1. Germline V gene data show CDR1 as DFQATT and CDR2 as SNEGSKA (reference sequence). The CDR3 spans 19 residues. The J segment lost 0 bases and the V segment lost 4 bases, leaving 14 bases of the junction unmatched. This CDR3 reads CSATEQYRTGSSYNSPLHF. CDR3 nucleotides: TGCAGTGCTACCGAACAATACCGGACAGGGAGCTCCTATAATTCACCCCTCCACTTT.

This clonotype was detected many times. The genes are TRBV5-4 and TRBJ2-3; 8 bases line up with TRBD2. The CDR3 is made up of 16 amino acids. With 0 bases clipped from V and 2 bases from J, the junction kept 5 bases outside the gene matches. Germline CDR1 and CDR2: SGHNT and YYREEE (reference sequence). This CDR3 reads CASSLGGLENTDTQYF. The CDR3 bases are TGTGCCAGCAGCTTGGGGGGACTAGAGAACACAGATACGCAGTATTTT.

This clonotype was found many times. This CDR3 is CASGSRLDEAKNIQYF. DNA for the CDR3: TGTGCTAGTGGTTCACGTTTGGACGAAGCCAAAAACATTCAGTACTTC. The chain has TRBV12-5 and TRBJ2-4; D gene ambiguous. The CDR3 contains 16 residues. The germline gives CDR1 LGHNT, CDR2 FRNRAP. V shed 4 bases and J shed 0 bases, with 13 bases lying between them.

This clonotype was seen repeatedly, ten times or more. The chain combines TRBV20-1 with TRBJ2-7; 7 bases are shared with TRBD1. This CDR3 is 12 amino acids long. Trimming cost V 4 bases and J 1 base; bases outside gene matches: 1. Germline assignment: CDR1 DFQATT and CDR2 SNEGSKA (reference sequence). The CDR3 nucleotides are TGCAGTGCTAACAGGGGATCCTACGAGCAGTACTTC. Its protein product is CSANRGSYEQYF.

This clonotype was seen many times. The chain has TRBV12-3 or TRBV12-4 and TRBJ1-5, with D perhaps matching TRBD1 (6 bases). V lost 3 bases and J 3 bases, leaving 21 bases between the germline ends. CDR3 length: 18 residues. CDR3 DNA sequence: TGTGCCAGCAGTTTGTCACAGGGAGGTCTGGGGTTCAATCAGCCCCAGCATTTT. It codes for CASSLSQGGLGFNQPQHF.

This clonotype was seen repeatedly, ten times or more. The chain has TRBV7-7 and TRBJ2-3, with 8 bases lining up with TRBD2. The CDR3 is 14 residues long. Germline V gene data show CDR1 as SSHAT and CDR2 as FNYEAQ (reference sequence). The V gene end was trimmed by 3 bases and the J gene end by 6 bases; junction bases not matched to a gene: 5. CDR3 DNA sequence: TGTGCCAGCAGCTTGAGCGGGGGTGGGGATACGCAGTATTTT. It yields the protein CASSLSGGGDTQYF.

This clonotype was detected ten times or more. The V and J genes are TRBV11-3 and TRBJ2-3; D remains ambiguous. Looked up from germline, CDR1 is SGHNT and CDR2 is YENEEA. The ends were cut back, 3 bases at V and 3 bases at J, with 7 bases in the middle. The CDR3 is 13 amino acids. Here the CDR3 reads CASSFGPTDTQYF. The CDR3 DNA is TGTGCCAGCAGCTTTGGGCCAACAGATACGCAGTATTTT.

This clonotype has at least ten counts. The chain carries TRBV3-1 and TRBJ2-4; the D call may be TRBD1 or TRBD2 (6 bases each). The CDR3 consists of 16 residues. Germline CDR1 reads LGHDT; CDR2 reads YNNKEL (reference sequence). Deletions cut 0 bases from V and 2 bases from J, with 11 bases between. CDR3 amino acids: CASSQDTGASKNIQYF. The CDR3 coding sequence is TGTGCCAGCAGCCAAGATACGGGGGCTTCCAAAAACATTCAGTACTTC.

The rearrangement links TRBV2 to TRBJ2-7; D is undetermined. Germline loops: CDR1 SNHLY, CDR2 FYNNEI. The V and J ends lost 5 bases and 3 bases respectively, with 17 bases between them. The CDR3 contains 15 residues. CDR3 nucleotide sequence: TGTGCCAGCAGTCCATTGAGACGGGCCTTCTACGAGCAGTACGTC. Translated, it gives CASSPLRRAFYEQYV.

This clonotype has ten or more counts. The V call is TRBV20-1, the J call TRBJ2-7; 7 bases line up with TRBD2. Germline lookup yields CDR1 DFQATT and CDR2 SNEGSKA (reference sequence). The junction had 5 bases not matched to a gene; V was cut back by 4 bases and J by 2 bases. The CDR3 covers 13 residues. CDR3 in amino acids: CSAIPGRPYEQYF. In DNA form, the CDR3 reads TGCAGTGCTATCCCCGGGAGGCCCTACGAGCAGTACTTC.

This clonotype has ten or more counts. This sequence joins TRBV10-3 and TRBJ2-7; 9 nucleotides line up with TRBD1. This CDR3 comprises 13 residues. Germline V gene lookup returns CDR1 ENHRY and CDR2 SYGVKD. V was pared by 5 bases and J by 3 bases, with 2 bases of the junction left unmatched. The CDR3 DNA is TGTGCCATCAGTCCGGGACAGGGCTACGAGCAGTACTTC. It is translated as CAISPGQGYEQYF.

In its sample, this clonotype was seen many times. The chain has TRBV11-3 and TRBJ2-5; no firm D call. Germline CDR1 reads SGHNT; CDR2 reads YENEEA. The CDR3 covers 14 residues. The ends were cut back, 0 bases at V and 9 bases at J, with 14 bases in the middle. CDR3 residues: CASSLDSTFGAQYF. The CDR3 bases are TGTGCCAGCAGCTTAGACTCGACCTTTGGGGCCCAGTACTTC.

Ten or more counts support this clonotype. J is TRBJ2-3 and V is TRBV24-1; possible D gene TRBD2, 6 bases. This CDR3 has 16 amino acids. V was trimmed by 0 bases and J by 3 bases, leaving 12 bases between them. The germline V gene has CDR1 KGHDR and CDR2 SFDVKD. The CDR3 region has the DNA TGTGCCACCAGTGATTTGGGGCGGGGTGGTACAGATACGCAGTATTTT. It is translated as CATSDLGRGGTDTQYF.

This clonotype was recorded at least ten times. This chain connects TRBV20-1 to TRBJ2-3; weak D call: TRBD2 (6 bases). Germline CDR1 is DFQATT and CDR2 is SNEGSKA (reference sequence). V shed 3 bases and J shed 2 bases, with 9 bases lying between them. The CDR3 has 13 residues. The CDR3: CSARWGDTDTQYF. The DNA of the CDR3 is TGCAGTGCTAGGTGGGGGGACACAGATACGCAGTATTTT.

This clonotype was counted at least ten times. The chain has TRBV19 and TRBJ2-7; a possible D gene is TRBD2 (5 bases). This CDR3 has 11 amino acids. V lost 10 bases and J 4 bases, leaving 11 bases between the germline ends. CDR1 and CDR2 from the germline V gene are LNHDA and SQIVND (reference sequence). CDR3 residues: CANPGIYEQYV. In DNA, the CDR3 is TGTGCCAACCCGGGGATATACGAGCAGTACGTC.

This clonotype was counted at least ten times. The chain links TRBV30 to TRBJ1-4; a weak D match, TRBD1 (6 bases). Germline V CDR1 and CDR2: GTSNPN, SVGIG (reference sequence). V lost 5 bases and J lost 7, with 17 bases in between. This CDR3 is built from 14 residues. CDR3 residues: CAWASQGLREKLFF. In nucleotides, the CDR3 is TGTGCCTGGGCCTCACAGGGACTTCGTGAAAAACTGTTTTTT.

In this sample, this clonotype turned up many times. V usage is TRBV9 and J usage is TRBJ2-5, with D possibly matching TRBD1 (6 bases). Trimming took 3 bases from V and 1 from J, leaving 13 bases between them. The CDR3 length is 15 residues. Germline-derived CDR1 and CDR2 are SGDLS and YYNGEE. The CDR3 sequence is CASSEGVWGQETQYF. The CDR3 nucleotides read TGTGCCAGCAGCGAGGGGGTATGGGGCCAAGAGACCCAGTACTTC.

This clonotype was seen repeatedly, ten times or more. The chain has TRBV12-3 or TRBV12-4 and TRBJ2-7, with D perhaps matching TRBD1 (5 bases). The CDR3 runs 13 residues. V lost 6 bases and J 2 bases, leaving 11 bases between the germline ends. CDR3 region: CASRLDNPYEQYF. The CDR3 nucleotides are TGTGCCAGCAGACTGGACAATCCCTACGAGCAGTACTTC.

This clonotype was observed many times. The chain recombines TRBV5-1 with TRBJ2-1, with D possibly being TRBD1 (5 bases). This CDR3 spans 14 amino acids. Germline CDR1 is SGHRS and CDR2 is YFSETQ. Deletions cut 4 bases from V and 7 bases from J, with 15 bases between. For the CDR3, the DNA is TGCGCCAGCAGCCCAATCCTACAGGTTAATGAGCAGTTCTTC. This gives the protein CASSPILQVNEQFF. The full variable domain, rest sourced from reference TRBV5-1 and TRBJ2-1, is KAGVTQTPRYLIKTRGQQVTLSCSPISGHRSVSWYQQTPGQGLQFLFEYFSETQRNKGNFPGRFSGRQFSNSRSEMNVSTLELGDSALYLCASSPILQVNEQFFGPGTRLTVL.

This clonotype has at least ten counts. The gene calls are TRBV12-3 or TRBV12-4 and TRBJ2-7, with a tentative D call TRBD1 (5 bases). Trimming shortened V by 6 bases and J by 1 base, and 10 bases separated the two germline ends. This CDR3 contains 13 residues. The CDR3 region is CASRPDSSYEQYF. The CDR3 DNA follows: TGTGCCAGCAGACCCGACAGTTCCTACGAGCAGTACTTC.

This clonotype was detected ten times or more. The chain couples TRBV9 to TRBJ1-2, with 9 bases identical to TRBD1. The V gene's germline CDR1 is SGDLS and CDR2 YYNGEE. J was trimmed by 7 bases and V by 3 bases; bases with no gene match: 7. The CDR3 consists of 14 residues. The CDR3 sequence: CASSAGQGGPGYTF. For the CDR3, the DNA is TGTGCCAGCAGCGCGGGACAGGGAGGTCCTGGCTACACCTTC.

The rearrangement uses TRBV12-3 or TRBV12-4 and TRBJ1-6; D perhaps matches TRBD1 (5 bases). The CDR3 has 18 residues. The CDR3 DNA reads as TGTACCATCAGTTTAGGGGAGGTCAGGGTTAGGGATAATTCACCCCTCCACTTT. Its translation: CTISLGEVRVRDNSPLHF.

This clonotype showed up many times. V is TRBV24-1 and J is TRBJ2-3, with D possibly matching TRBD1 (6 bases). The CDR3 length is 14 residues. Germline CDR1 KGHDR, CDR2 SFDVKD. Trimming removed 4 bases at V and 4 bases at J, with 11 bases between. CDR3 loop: CATSEQAGADTQYF. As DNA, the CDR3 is TGTGCCACCAGTGAGCAGGCAGGGGCAGATACGCAGTATTTT.

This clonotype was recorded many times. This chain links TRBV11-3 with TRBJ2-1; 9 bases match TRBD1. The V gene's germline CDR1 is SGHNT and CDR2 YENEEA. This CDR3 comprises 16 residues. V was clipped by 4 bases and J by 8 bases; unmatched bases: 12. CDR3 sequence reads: CASSYLGGQGSYEQFF. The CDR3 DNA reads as TGTGCCAGCAGCTACCTAGGGGGACAGGGAAGTTATGAGCAGTTCTTC.

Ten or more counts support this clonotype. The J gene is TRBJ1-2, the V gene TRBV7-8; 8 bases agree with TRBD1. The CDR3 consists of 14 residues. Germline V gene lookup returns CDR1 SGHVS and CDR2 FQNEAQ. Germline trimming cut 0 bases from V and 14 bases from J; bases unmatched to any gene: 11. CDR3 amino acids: CASSLAFAGQGETF. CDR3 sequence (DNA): TGTGCCAGCAGCTTAGCGTTTGCAGGACAGGGAGAAACCTTC.

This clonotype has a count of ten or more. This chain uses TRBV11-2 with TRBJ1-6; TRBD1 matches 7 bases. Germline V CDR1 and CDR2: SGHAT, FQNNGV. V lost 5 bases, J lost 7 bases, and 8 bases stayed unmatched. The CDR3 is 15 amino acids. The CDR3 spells CASSPSTGENSPLHF. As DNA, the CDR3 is TGTGCCAGCAGCCCATCTACAGGGGAGAATTCACCCCTCCACTTT. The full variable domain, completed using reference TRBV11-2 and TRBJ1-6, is EAGVAQSPRYKIIEKRQSVAFWCNPISGHATLYWYQQILGQGPKLLIQFQNNGVVDDSQLPKDRFSAERLKGVDSTLKIQPAKLEDSAVYLCASSPSTGENSPLHFGNGTRLTVT.

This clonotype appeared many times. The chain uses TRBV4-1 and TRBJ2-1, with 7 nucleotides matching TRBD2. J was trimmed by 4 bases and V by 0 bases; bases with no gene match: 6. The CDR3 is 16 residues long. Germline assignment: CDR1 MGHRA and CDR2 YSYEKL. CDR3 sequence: CASSQDRAGSYNEQFF. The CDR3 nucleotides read TGCGCCAGCAGCCAAGATCGAGCGGGGAGTTACAATGAGCAGTTCTTC.

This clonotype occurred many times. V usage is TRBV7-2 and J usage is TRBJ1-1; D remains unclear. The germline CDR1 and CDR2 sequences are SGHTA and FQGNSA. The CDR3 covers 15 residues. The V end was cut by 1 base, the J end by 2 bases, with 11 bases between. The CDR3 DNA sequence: TGTGCCAGCAGCTTAGTGGCAAAGTTAAACACTGAAGCTTTCTTT. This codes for CASSLVAKLNTEAFF.